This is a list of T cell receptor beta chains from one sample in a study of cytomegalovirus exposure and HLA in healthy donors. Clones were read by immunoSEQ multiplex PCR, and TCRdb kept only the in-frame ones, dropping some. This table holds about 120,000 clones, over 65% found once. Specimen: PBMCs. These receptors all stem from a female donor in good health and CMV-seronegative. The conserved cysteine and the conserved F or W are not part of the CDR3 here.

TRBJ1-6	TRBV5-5	ASSFGDRGAGSPLH
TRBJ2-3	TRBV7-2	ASSLRGQGTDTQY
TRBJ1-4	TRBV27	ATRSETDRGNEKLF
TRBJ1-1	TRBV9	ASSEQINTEAF
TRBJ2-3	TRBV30	AWSVGQGTDTQY
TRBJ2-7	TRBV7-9	ASSFWEQGVWEQY
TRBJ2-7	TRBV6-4	ASSDSVGRDAYEQY
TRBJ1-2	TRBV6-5	ASSYLDSNYGYT
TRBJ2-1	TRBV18	ASSPSERVRFNEQF
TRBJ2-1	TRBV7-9	ASSSRQGTFNEQF
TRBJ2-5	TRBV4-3	ASSQSALLSGGPRRTQY
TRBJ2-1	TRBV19	ASSSLAGGLRVTSYNEQF
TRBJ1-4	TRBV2	ASTRGYEGRSEKLF
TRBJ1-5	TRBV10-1	AAQKGREGSNQPQH
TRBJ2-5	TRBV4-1	ASSQAGTGDGETQY
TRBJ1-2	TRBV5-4	ASSLERNYGYT
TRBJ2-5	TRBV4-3	ASSPEGEGRLETQY
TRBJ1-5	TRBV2	ASSTLGSLAQPQH
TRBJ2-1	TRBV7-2	ASSLGGLAGEEQF
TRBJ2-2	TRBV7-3	ASRRGRDTGELF
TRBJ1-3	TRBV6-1	ASIDSSGNTIY
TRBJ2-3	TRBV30	AWDRDRSTDTQY